Each of the 21 T cell receptor beta chains below was sequenced from the same sample in a study of T cells in Graves' hyperthyroidism and ophthalmopathy. Amplified TCR beta CDR3 regions came from RNA transcripts. HTBI primers were used for first-round RT-PCR of the TCR CDR3. In TCRdb, the multiplex PCR reads were re-called with MiXCR into one record per CDR3 protein. Of hundreds of thousands of distinct CDR3 sequences listed, about 16% are singletons. Sequenced input: blood. These receptors all come from a young woman with Graves' ophthalmopathy.

This clonotype was observed at least ten times. The V call is TRBV11-3, the J call TRBJ2-5, with D hard to call. The V gene lost 1 base and the J gene lost 4 bases, with 13 bases spanning the gap. The germline CDR1 and CDR2 sequences are SGHNT and YENEEA. CDR3 length equals 15 residues. The CDR3 nucleotides read TGTGCCAGCAGCTTAGGTGTGGCGGTTGCAGAGACCCAGTACTTC. This encodes CASSLGVAVAETQYF. The full variable domain, in which reference TRBV11-3 and TRBJ2-5 provide the parts outside the CDR3, is EAGVVQSPRYKIIEKKQPVAFWCNPISGHNTLYWYLQNLGQGPELLIRYENEEAVDDSQLPKDRFSAERLKGVDSTLKIQPAELGDSAVYLCASSLGVAVAETQYFGPGTRLLVL.

The gene calls are TRBV7-2 and TRBJ2-7; TRBD1 matches 11 bases. The CDR3 consists of 13 residues. Germline CDR1 reads SGHTA; CDR2 reads FQGNSA. The trim removed 6 bases at V and 5 bases at J, leaving 3 bases unmatched. The CDR3 sequence is CASSLDRGHEQYF. The CDR3, as DNA: TGTGCCAGCAGTCTGGACAGGGGGCACGAGCAGTACTTC.

In this sample, this clonotype turned up many times. The rearrangement links TRBV5-8 to TRBJ1-1; TRBD1 matches 7 bases. There are 13 residues in the CDR3. After removal of 2 bases from V and 11 bases from J, the junction contained 9 bases not matched to a gene. The germline V gene has CDR1 SGHTS and CDR2 YDEGEE. The CDR3 DNA reads TGTGCCAGCAGCTTTAGCGGAGGGGGCCTGGCTTTCTTT. Translation gives CASSFSGGGLAFF.

This clonotype was seen repeatedly, ten times or more. At one end, the junction sequence differs from germline, possibly due to a read error. This chain connects TRBV20-1 to TRBJ2-1; TRBD1 or TRBD2 may be the D gene (5 bases each). The V gene's germline CDR1 is DFQATT and CDR2 SNEGSKA (reference sequence). The CDR3 extends over 15 amino acids. The CDR3 loop reads CSVRDGRQPYNEQLF. In DNA, the CDR3 is TGCAGTGTACGGGACGGACGACAACCCTACAATGAGCAGCTCTTC.

Many counts were recorded for this clonotype. This chain links TRBV9 with TRBJ2-5, with 9 bases aligning to TRBD1. In germline, CDR1 is SGDLS, CDR2 YYNGEE. Trimming took 3 bases from V and 5 from J; bases not matched to a gene: 5. This CDR3 is built from 14 residues. The CDR3 nucleotides are TGTGCCAGCAGCGCCACAGGGGGCGTTGAGACCCAGTACTTC. This sequence encodes CASSATGGVETQYF.

Ten or more counts support this clonotype. V gene TRBV16 combines with J gene TRBJ2-3; 13 bases are shared with TRBD2. V gave up 1 base and J gave up 4 bases; unmatched junction bases: 2. From germline, CDR1 is KGHSY and CDR2 FQNENV. The CDR3 has 16 residues. The CDR3 nucleotides read TGTGCCAGCAGCCAATGGACTAGCGGGGGAGCAGATACGCAGTATTTT. It is translated as CASSQWTSGGADTQYF. The variable domain in full, with the rest retrieved from reference TRBV16 and TRBJ2-3, is GEEVAQTPKHLVRGEGQKAKLYCAPIKGHSYVFWYQQVLKNEFKFLISFQNENVFDETGMPKERFSAKCLPNSPCSLEIQATKLEDSAVYFCASSQWTSGGADTQYFGPGTRLTVL.

This clonotype showed up many times. The chain employs TRBV28 and TRBJ2-7; TRBD1 agrees at 8 bases. Germline values: CDR1 MDHEN, CDR2 SYDVKM. V lost 3 bases to trimming and J lost 3 bases; unmatched junction nucleotides: 4. The CDR3 covers 14 residues. As DNA, the CDR3 is TGTGCCAGCAGTTTGATGGACAGGGTCTACGAGCAGTACTTC. As protein: CASSLMDRVYEQYF.

In this sample, this clonotype turned up many times. This rearrangement joins TRBV9 to TRBJ2-2, with D hard to call. This CDR3 region has 13 residues. The ends were cut back, 1 base at V and 3 bases at J, with 4 bases in the middle. Germline loops: CDR1 SGDLS, CDR2 YYNGEE. Written as DNA, the CDR3 is TGTGCCAGCAGCGTATCGGACACCGGGGAGCTGTTTTTT. Encoded protein: CASSVSDTGELFF.

Note on this clonotype: This may stem from a read error, because a much larger clone lies one nucleotide away. The rearrangement joins TRBV6-2 or TRBV6-3 to TRBJ2-7; 7 bases fit TRBD2. This CDR3 region has 15 residues. Germline V CDR1 and CDR2: MNHEY, SVGEGT. In DNA form, the CDR3 reads TGTGCCAGCAGTCCTACTAGCGTGAGCTCCTACGAGCAGTGCTTC. Amino acids: CASSPTSVSSYEQCF.

The chain recombines TRBV7-3 with TRBJ2-1; the D gene is possibly TRBD1 (8 bases). V lost 5 bases and J 1 base, leaving 15 bases between the germline ends. The CDR3 is made up of 16 amino acids. The germline gives CDR1 SGHTA, CDR2 FQGTGA. Written as DNA, the CDR3 is TGTGCCAGCAGCAAAGGACAGGGAGGGTCCTACAATGAGCAGTTCTTC. Translated, it gives CASSKGQGGSYNEQFF. Combining the CDR3 with reference TRBV7-3 and TRBJ2-1 gives the whole variable domain GAGVSQTPSNKVTEKGKYVELRCDPISGHTALYWYRQSLGQGPEFLIYFQGTGAADDSGLPNDRFFAVRPEGSVSTLKIQRTERGDSAVYLCASSKGQGGSYNEQFFGPGTRLTVL.

There are many counts of this clonotype. The chain links TRBV6-1 to TRBJ1-1; 10 bases are shared with TRBD1. This CDR3 is 15 amino acids long. Germline CDR1 is MNHNS and CDR2 is SASEGT. V dropped 6 bases and J dropped 0; count of bases not matched to a gene: 4. In nucleotides, the CDR3 is TGTGCCAGCAGGTGGGACAGGGGCATGAACACTGAAGCTTTCTTT. It yields the protein CASRWDRGMNTEAFF.

This clonotype occurred many times. The germline gene is not matched at one end of the junction; a read error may be the cause. CDR3 amino acids: CSASRASTNGKLFF. In nucleotides, the CDR3 is TGCAGTGCTTCTAGAGCCTCAACTAATGGAAAACTGTTTTTT. The V gene is TRBV20-1, the J gene TRBJ1-4; D is undetermined. The germline CDR1 and CDR2 sequences are DFQATT and SNEGSKA (reference sequence). The CDR3 covers 14 residues.

This clonotype has ten or more counts. The chain employs TRBV4-2 and TRBJ2-1, with 7 bases lining up with TRBD1. J was trimmed by 3 bases and V by 4 bases; bases with no gene match: 0. This CDR3 comprises 13 residues. In germline, CDR1 is LGHNA, CDR2 YNFKEQ. In nucleotides, the CDR3 is TGTGCCAGCAGCCGACAGGGCTACAATGAGCAGTTCTTC. Its translation: CASSRQGYNEQFF.

The rearrangement uses TRBV12-3 or TRBV12-4 and TRBJ2-5; 9 nucleotides align to TRBD2. The better agreement between TRBJ2-1 and the DNA end casts doubt on the J call. This CDR3 region has 16 residues. CDR3 region: CASSSERGAGLETQFF. CDR3 sequence (DNA): TGTGCCAGCAGTTCTGAGCGGGGGGCGGGTTTGGAGACCCAGTTCTTC.

Many counts were recorded for this clonotype. The chain joins TRBV6-5 to TRBJ1-1, with a possible D match to TRBD1 (5 bases). Per germline, CDR1 MNHEY and CDR2 SVGAGI. The V end lost 4 bases, the J end lost 0 bases, and 12 bases lay between the germline ends. This CDR3 spans 15 amino acids. CDR3 loop: CASSSHRQLNTEAFF. CDR3 sequence (DNA): TGTGCCAGCAGTTCTCATCGACAGCTGAACACTGAAGCTTTCTTT.

The sample holds many counts of this clonotype. The chain recombines TRBV27 with TRBJ2-7, with 8 bases aligning to TRBD1. From germline, CDR1 is MNHEY and CDR2 SMNVEV (reference sequence). The CDR3 contains 15 residues. V lost 6 bases to trimming and J lost 4 bases; unmatched junction nucleotides: 11. The CDR3 is CASRSRTGYLYEQYF. The CDR3, as DNA: TGTGCCAGCAGATCCCGGACAGGGTATCTATACGAGCAGTACTTC.

This clonotype showed up many times. The gene calls are TRBV6-2 or TRBV6-3 and TRBJ2-4, with a tentative D call TRBD1 (6 bases). The CDR3 length is 16 residues. Germline assignment: CDR1 MNHEY and CDR2 SVGEGT. Trimming took off 7 bases at V and 2 bases at J, with 18 bases between the two ends. The CDR3 protein is CASTKDRRPTKNIQYF. DNA for the CDR3: TGTGCCAGCACCAAAGACAGGCGCCCTACCAAAAACATTCAGTACTTC.

This clonotype was picked up many times. The rearrangement joins TRBV5-7 to TRBJ2-5; 8 bases match TRBD1. TRBV5-7 is sorted into the ORF group, with uncertain function. CDR3 length equals 16 residues. V lost 1 base and J lost 3; bases outside the gene matches: 8. The DNA of the CDR3 is TGTGCCAGCAGCTTGCCGGCGGGACAGGTTGAAGAGACCCAGTACTTC. This gives the protein CASSLPAGQVEETQYF.

This clonotype came up many times. V usage is TRBV2 and J usage is TRBJ1-5; perhaps TRBD1 as D (5 bases). Germline CDR1 and CDR2: SNHLY and FYNNEI. The CDR3 has 14 residues. Trimming took 4 bases from V and 9 from J, leaving 16 bases between them. CDR3 amino acids: CASSARTREGPQHF. The DNA of the CDR3 is TGTGCCAGCAGTGCCCGGACACGGGAGGGGCCCCAGCATTTT. The full variable domain, its missing parts supplied by reference TRBV2 and TRBJ1-5, is EPEVTQTPSHQVTQMGQEVILRCVPISNHLYFYWYRQILGQKVEFLVSFYNNEISEKSEIFDDQFSVERPDGSNFTLKIRSTKLEDSAMYFCASSARTREGPQHFGDGTRLSIL.

There are many counts of this clonotype. V and J are TRBV13 and TRBJ2-5; 7 bases map to TRBD1. This CDR3 spans 14 amino acids. CDR1 and CDR2 (germline): PRHDT, FYEKMQ (reference sequence). V lost 5 bases to trimming and J lost 2 bases; unmatched junction nucleotides: 5. CDR3 region: CASSTGTEQETQYF. The DNA of the CDR3 is TGTGCCAGCAGCACAGGGACAGAGCAAGAGACCCAGTACTTC.

Regarding this clonotype: Given a much more abundant clone one base away, this may be a read error. V gene TRBV7-8 combines with J gene TRBJ2-7, with no clear D. CDR1 is SGHVS and CDR2 is FQNEAQ in the germline V gene. The V and J ends lost 5 bases and 4 bases respectively, with 21 bases between them. This CDR3 contains 16 residues. The CDR3 DNA reads as TGTGCCAGCAGCAGAAAACTCGACTCAGGAGAATACGAGCAGTACTTC. Residues: CASSRKLDSGEYEQYF.